Listed below are T cell receptor beta chains from one sample, sequenced in a study of blood T cell repertoires in COVID-19. Profiled with immunoSEQ multiplex PCR; TCRdb holds only in-frame clones, not every one. The repertoire holds 250,000 or so clones, with 88% as singletons. Source material: peripheral blood. These receptors were collected from an elderly man with acute or convalescent COVID-19. Both conserved end residues are part of each CDR3. The order of the fields is J gene, clone size, V gene, D gene, CDR3 DNA, CDR3 protein. A D gene is named only where the DNA matches it firmly. For some rows the clone size is stated as once, few or many, or as a class when expanded; others skip it.

J gene: TRBJ2-1
clone size: .
V gene: TRBV7-2
D gene: TRBD2
CDR3 DNA: TGTGCCAGCAGCCTAGCTAGCGGGGGCCAAAATGAGCAGTTCTTC
CDR3 protein: CASSLASGGQNEQFF

J gene: TRBJ2-1
clone size: .
V gene: TRBV5-1
D gene: .
CDR3 DNA: TGCGCCAGCAGTCCAAACAGGGCCTACAATGAGCAGTTCTTC
CDR3 protein: CASSPNRAYNEQFF

J gene: TRBJ2-5
clone size: .
V gene: TRBV3-1/TRBV3-2
D gene: TRBD1
CDR3 DNA: TGTGCCAGCAGCCTCGACAGGGTGGGACAAGAGACCCAGTACTTC
CDR3 protein: CASSLDRVGQETQYF

J gene: TRBJ1-1
clone size: .
V gene: TRBV5-1
D gene: .
CDR3 DNA: TGCGCCAGCAGCTTGGGGGACGTGGGGAGGGACGAAGCTTTCTTT
CDR3 protein: CASSLGDVGRDEAFF

J gene: TRBJ2-1
clone size: .
V gene: TRBV7-6
D gene: .
CDR3 DNA: TGTGCCAGCAGCTTTCAGTCCTACAATGAGCAGTTCTTC
CDR3 protein: CASSFQSYNEQFF

J gene: TRBJ1-1
clone size: .
V gene: TRBV5-6
D gene: TRBD1
CDR3 DNA: TGTGCCAGCAGCCAGGGACAGGGGACTGAAGCTTTCTTT
CDR3 protein: CASSQGQGTEAFF

J gene: TRBJ1-4
clone size: .
V gene: TRBV4-3
D gene: TRBD1
CDR3 DNA: TGCGCCAGCAGCCAGTTTCCAGGGGGATCTAATGAAAAACTGTTTTTT
CDR3 protein: CASSQFPGGSNEKLFF

J gene: TRBJ2-1
clone size: .
V gene: TRBV9
D gene: .
CDR3 DNA: TGTGCCAGCAGCGTAGATTGGGAGGCGACCTTCAATGAGCAGTTCTTC
CDR3 protein: CASSVDWEATFNEQFF

J gene: TRBJ2-7
clone size: .
V gene: TRBV12-3/TRBV12-4
D gene: .
CDR3 DNA: TGTGCCAGCAGTTTACAGGGAACCTACGAGCAGTACTTC
CDR3 protein: CASSLQGTYEQYF

J gene: TRBJ1-2
clone size: few
V gene: TRBV28
D gene: .
CDR3 DNA: TGTGCCAGCAGCTCAGGGTTGCTTCCAACTGGGAACTATGGCTACACCTTC
CDR3 protein: CASSSGLLPTGNYGYTF

J gene: TRBJ1-2
clone size: .
V gene: TRBV6-5
D gene: TRBD1
CDR3 DNA: TGTGCCAGCAGCCAACAGGGGTTCGGAGACTACACCTTC
CDR3 protein: CASSQQGFGDYTF

J gene: TRBJ2-3
clone size: .
V gene: TRBV5-1
D gene: .
CDR3 DNA: TGCGCCAGCAGCTTGGGCAGGGCTAGCACAGATACGCAGTATTTT
CDR3 protein: CASSLGRASTDTQYF

J gene: TRBJ2-7
clone size: .
V gene: TRBV4-3
D gene: .
CDR3 DNA: TGCGCCAGCAGCCAAGATGTGGCTTCAGGGGCCTACGAGCAGTACTTC
CDR3 protein: CASSQDVASGAYEQYF

J gene: TRBJ2-2
clone size: .
V gene: TRBV7-3
D gene: .
CDR3 DNA: TGTGCCAGCAGCTTCGGAGGATACTCTAACACCGGGGAGCTGTTTTTT
CDR3 protein: CASSFGGYSNTGELFF

J gene: TRBJ1-6
clone size: .
V gene: TRBV19
D gene: TRBD1
CDR3 DNA: TGTGCCAGTAGTATAGACCGACAGGGGAATTCACCCCTCCACTTT
CDR3 protein: CASSIDRQGNSPLHF

J gene: TRBJ2-7
clone size: .
V gene: TRBV11-2
D gene: TRBD1
CDR3 DNA: TGTGCCAGCAGCCCGGGGACAGTGAACGAGCAGTACTTC
CDR3 protein: CASSPGTVNEQYF

J gene: TRBJ1-1
clone size: .
V gene: TRBV13
D gene: TRBD1
CDR3 DNA: TGTGCCAGCAGCGTCGACAGGGGGCTAGGTGAAGCTTTCTTT
CDR3 protein: CASSVDRGLGEAFF

J gene: TRBJ1-4
clone size: .
V gene: TRBV6-5
D gene: .
CDR3 DNA: TGTGCCAGCAGCTGGACAGTTAATGAAAAACTGTTTTTT
CDR3 protein: CASSWTVNEKLFF

J gene: TRBJ2-1
clone size: .
V gene: TRBV15
D gene: .
CDR3 DNA: TGTGCCACCAGCAGAGATCCTAGCGCGTACAATGAGCAGTTCTTC
CDR3 protein: CATSRDPSAYNEQFF

J gene: TRBJ2-7
clone size: .
V gene: TRBV7-2
D gene: .
CDR3 DNA: TGTGCCAGCAGCTTAGCGACCGGGAGCTCCTACGAGCAGTACTTC
CDR3 protein: CASSLATGSSYEQYF

J gene: TRBJ2-7
clone size: .
V gene: TRBV5-6
D gene: TRBD2
CDR3 DNA: TGTGCCAGCAGCCTGGGACTAGCGGGCCCGGGGGAGCAGTACTTC
CDR3 protein: CASSLGLAGPGEQYF

J gene: TRBJ2-2
clone size: .
V gene: TRBV6-5
D gene: .
CDR3 DNA: TGTGCCAGCAAGGGAGACACCGGGGAGCTGTTTTTT
CDR3 protein: CASKGDTGELFF